This record looks at one T cell receptor (beta chain) sequence and its context. Its target is not known. The sample originates from a study of siplizumab effects on memory and regulatory T cells. CDR1 and CDR2 (germline): SGHNT, YYREEE (reference sequence). V was trimmed by 0 bases and J by 5 bases, leaving 14 bases between them. The CDR3 contains 15 residues. Clones were sequenced by immunoSEQ multiplex PCR, and TCRdb holds only the in-frame ones, with some missing. There are tens of thousands of clones in the sample; approximately 88% occur only once, and about 1.7% lies in the top ten. Findings and limits, study-wide: Tracing alloreactive clones into unstimulated subsets worked for only a minor fraction of them. In the presence of siplizumab, alloreactive sequences traceable to unstimulated CD4+ memory cells were significantly reduced. About 80-97% of proliferating CD4+ or CD8+ clones had no assignable naive or memory phenotype.

Material: Tregs sorted from blood. This receptor was taken from a human donor in good health. The chain combines TRBV5-4 with TRBJ2-5, with D possibly matching TRBD1 (5 bases). In DNA, the CDR3 is TGTGCCAGCAGCTTGGCCCCGGACAAGTCGGAGACCCAGTACTTC. Amino acids: CASSLAPDKSETQYF.